The T cell receptor (beta chain) under discussion was sequenced for a study of shared clonotypes between healthy human individuals. Per the authors' pipeline: There were no quality scores in the junction-only immunoSEQ sequences, so filtering differed. Assay used: immunoSEQ multiplex PCR; TCRdb lists only in-frame clones, some missing. V and J calls and clone size are those listed in that table; D and trimming were worked out from the DNA. This repertoire shows 1.6 million or so clones, around 97% found once; its top ten account for approximately 1.1%. The CDR3 consists of 15 residues. The germline gives CDR1 SGHRS, CDR2 YFSETQ. Deletions cut 4 bases from V and 6 bases from J, with 17 bases between.

The source material was naive CD4+ T cells sorted from blood. The subset: CD45RA+ positively selected. This TCR was recovered from a young man in good health. The V call is TRBV5-1, the J call TRBJ2-1; possibly TRBD1 for D (6 bases). CDR3: CASSKTTGQLNEQFF. The DNA of the CDR3 is TGCGCCAGCAGCAAAACCACCGGACAGCTCAATGAGCAGTTCTTC.